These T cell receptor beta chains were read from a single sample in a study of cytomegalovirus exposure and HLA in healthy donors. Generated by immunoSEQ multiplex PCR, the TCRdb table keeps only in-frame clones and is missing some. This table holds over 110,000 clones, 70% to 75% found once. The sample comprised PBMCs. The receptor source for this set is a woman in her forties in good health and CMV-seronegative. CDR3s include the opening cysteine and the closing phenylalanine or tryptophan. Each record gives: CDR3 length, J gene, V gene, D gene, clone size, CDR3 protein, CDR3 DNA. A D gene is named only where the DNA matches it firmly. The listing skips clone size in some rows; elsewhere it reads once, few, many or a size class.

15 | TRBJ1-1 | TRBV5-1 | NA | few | CASSLGDDRNTEAFF | TGCGCCAGCAGCTTGGGGGATGACAGGAACACTGAAGCTTTCTTT
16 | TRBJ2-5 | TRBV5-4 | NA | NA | CASSLGMTGSQETQYF | TGTGCCAGCAGCTTGGGCATGACGGGTTCCCAAGAGACCCAGTACTTC
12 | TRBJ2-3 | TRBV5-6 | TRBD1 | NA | CASSFPGQGQYF | TGTGCCAGCAGCTTTCCGGGACAGGGACAGTATTTT
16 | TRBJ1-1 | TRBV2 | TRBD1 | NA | CATMTGTRGWGTEAFF | TGTGCCACCATGACAGGGACGCGCGGTTGGGGCACTGAAGCTTTCTTT
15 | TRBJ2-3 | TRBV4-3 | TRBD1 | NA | CASSLGQGSTDTQYF | TGCGCCAGCAGCCTCGGACAGGGTAGCACAGATACGCAGTATTTT
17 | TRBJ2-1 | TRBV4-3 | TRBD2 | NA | CASSQDVASGGRNEQFF | TGCGCCAGCAGCCAAGATGTCGCTAGCGGGGGGCGGAATGAGCAGTTCTTC
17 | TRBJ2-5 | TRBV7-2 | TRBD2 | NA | CASSLAPSGGAQETQYF | TGTGCCAGCAGCTTAGCGCCGAGCGGGGGGGCCCAAGAGACCCAGTACTTC
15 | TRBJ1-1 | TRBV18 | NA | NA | CASSPGEGVGTEAFF | TGTGCCAGCTCACCAGGTGAGGGAGTAGGCACTGAAGCTTTCTTT
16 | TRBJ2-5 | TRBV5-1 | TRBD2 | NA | CASSLVVAGGQETQYF | TGCGCCAGCAGCTTGGTGGTAGCGGGGGGCCAAGAGACCCAGTACTTC
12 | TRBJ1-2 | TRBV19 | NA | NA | CASSIGGNGYTF | TGTGCCAGTAGTATAGGGGGCAACGGCTACACCTTC
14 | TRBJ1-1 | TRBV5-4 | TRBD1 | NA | CASTRDSLNTEAFF | TGTGCCAGCACCAGGGACAGCCTGAACACTGAAGCTTTCTTT
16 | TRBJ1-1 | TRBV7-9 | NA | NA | CASSLFSLIMNTEAFF | TGTGCCAGCAGCTTATTCAGTTTGATCATGAACACTGAAGCTTTCTTT
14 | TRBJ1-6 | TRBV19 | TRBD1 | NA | CASSLQGVGSPLHF | TGTGCCAGTAGCTTACAGGGGGTTGGATCACCCCTCCACTTT
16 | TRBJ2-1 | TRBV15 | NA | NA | CATSRGRESSYNEQFF | TGTGCCACCAGCAGAGGTCGGGAGAGCTCCTACAATGAGCAGTTCTTC
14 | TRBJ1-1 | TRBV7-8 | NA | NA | CASSPFGQHTEAFF | TGTGCCAGCAGCCCCTTCGGACAGCACACTGAAGCTTTCTTT
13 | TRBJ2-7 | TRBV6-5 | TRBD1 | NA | CASSLGQGYEQYF | TGTGCCAGCAGCCTCGGACAGGGCTACGAGCAGTACTTC
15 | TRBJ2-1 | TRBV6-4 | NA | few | CASSDRQDQYNEQFF | TGTGCCAGCAGTGACCGACAGGACCAATACAATGAGCAGTTCTTC
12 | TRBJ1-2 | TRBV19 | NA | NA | CASNQGVYGYTF | TGTGCCAGTAACCAGGGCGTCTATGGCTACACCTTC
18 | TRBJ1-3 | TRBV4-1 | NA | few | CASSQDGLAGIGEDTIYF | TGCGCCAGCAGCCAAGACGGATTAGCCGGTATCGGGGAGGACACCATATATTTT
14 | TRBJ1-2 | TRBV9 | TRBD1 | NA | CASSAEDRRYGYTF | TGTGCCAGCAGCGCAGAGGACAGGAGGTATGGCTACACCTTC
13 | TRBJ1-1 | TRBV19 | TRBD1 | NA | CASSWDRNTEAFF | TGTGCCAGTAGTTGGGACAGGAACACTGAAGCTTTCTTT
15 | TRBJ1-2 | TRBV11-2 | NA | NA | CASSALSVTNYGYTF | TGTGCCAGCAGCGCACTGTCCGTAACCAACTATGGCTACACCTTC
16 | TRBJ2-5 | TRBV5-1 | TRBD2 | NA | CASSSGTSGGWETQYF | TGCGCCAGCAGCTCCGGGACTAGCGGGGGTTGGGAGACCCAGTACTTC
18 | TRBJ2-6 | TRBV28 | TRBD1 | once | CASSRQGYRMSGANVLTF | TGTGCCAGCAGTCGACAGGGGTACCGAATGTCTGGGGCCAACGTCCTGACTTTC
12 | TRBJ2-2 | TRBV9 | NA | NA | CASSPGSTELFF | TGTGCCAGCAGCCCGGGGAGTACGGAGCTGTTTTTT
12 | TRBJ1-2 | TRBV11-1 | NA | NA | CASSSRGYGYTF | TGTGCCAGCAGCAGCAGGGGCTATGGCTACACCTTC
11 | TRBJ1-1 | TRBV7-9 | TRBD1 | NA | CSSPQGAGAFF | TGTTCCAGCCCCCAGGGGGCTGGGGCTTTCTTT
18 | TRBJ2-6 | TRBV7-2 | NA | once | CASSLGVPGVAGANVLTF | TGTGCCAGCAGCTTAGGTGTCCCCGGGGTGGCTGGGGCCAACGTCCTGACTTTC
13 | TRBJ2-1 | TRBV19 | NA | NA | CASSEQSLNEQFF | TGTGCCAGTAGTGAACAGTCTCTAAATGAGCAGTTCTTC
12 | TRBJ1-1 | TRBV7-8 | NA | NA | CASSLARAEAFF | TGTGCCAGCAGCTTAGCGCGTGCTGAAGCTTTCTTT
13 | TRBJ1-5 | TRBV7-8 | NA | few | CASSLGGLQPQHF | TGTGCCAGCAGCTTAGGGGGCCTTCAGCCCCAGCATTTT
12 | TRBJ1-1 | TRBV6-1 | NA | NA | CASKDLDTEAFF | TGTGCCAGCAAGGACTTGGACACTGAAGCTTTCTTT
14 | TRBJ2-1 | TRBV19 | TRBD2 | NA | CASSTGGLYNEQFF | TGTGCCAGTAGTACGGGGGGGCTTTACAATGAGCAGTTCTTC
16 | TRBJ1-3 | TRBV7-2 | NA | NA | CASSLVGGAYGNTIYF | TGTGCCAGCAGCTTAGTGGGGGGGGCTTATGGAAACACCATATATTTT
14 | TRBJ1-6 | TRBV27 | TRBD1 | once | CASSLGQGNSPLHF | TGTGCCAGCAGTCTGGGACAGGGGAATTCACCCCTCCACTTT
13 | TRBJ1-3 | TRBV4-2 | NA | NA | CASGGEGGNTIYF | TGTGCCAGCGGGGGGGAGGGCGGAAACACCATATATTTT
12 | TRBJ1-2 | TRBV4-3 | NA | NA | CASSQDGGGYTF | TGCGCCAGCAGCCAAGATGGAGGTGGCTACACCTTC
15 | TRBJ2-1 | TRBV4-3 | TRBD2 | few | CASSQASGGENEQFF | TGCGCCAGCAGCCAAGCTAGCGGGGGGGAGAATGAGCAGTTCTTC
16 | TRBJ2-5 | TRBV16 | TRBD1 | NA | CASSQATGTGGETQYF | TGTGCCAGCAGCCAAGCCACCGGGACAGGGGGAGAGACCCAGTACTTC
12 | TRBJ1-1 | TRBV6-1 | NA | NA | CASRSTGPEAFF | TGTGCCAGCAGAAGTACAGGGCCTGAAGCTTTCTTT
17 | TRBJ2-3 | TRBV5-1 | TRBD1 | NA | CASSSPRQGLGTDTQYF | TGCGCCAGCAGCTCCCCAAGACAGGGGTTAGGCACAGATACGCAGTATTTT
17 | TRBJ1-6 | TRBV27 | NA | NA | CASSKIGGATYNSPLHF | TGTGCCAGCAGCAAAATTGGGGGGGCCACCTATAATTCACCCCTCCACTTT
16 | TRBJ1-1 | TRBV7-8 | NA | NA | CASSPYYTGENTEAFF | TGTGCCAGCAGCCCGTACTACACCGGAGAGAACACTGAAGCTTTCTTT
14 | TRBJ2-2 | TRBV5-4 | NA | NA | CASSRVDSPIELFF | TGTGCCAGCAGCCGAGTCGACAGCCCAATAGAGCTGTTTTTT
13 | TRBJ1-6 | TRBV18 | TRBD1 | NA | CASSLDRDGALHF | TGTGCCAGCTCACTCGACAGGGATGGAGCCCTCCACTTT
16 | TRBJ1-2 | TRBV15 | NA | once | CATSRGSYSHDYGYTF | TGTGCCACCAGCCGAGGGAGCTACTCGCATGACTATGGCTACACCTTC
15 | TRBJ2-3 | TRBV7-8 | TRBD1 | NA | CASSFMTGERNTQYF | TGTGCCAGCAGCTTTATGACAGGGGAGAGGAATACGCAGTATTTT
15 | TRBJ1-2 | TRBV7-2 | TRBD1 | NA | CASSQRQGPLYGYTF | TGTGCCAGCAGCCAAAGACAGGGCCCCCTCTATGGCTACACCTTC
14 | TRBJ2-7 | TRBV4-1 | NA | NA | CASSQGGSSYEQYF | TGCGCCAGCAGCCAAGGGGGCAGCTCCTACGAGCAGTACTTC
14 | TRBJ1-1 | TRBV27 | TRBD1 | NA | CASSLRGQDTEAFF | TGTGCCAGCAGTCTCAGGGGGCAGGACACTGAAGCTTTCTTT
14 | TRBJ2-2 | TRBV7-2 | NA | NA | CASSLTGNTGELFF | TGTGCCAGCAGCTTGACGGGTAACACCGGGGAGCTGTTTTTT
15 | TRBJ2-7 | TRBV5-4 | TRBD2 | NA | CASSPLGGGGNEQYF | TGTGCCAGCAGCCCCCTCGGCGGGGGTGGCAACGAGCAGTACTTC